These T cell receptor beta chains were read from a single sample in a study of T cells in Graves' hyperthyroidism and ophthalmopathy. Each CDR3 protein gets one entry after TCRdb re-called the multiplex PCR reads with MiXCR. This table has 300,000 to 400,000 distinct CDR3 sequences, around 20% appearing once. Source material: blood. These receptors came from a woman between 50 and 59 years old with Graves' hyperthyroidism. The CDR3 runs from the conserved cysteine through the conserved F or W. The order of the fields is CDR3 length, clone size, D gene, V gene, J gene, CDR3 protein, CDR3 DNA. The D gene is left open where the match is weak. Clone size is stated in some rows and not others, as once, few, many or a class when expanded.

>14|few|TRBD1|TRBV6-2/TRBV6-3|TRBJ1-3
CASSRDRDGNTIYF
TGTGCCAGCAGCCGGGACAGGGATGGAAACACCATATATTTT
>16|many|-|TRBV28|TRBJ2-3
CASSPHEQGRTDTQYF
TGTGCCAGCAGTCCTCACGAACAGGGAAGGACAGATACGCAGTATTTT
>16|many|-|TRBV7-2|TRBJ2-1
CASSANPGQGAGEQFF
TGTGCCAGCAGCGCAAACCCGGGACAAGGTGCAGGTGAGCAGTTCTTC
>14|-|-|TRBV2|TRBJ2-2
CASSEEGLARELFF
TGTGCCAGCAGTGAGGAGGGTTTGGCTCGGGAGCTGTTTTTT
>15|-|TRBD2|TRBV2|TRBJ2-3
CASRLTSGGAHTQYF
TGTGCCAGCAGGCTCACTAGCGGGGGGGCCCATACGCAGTATTTT
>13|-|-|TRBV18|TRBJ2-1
CASSPADTAPQFF
TGTGCCAGCTCACCAGCCGACACCGCTCCCCAGTTCTTC
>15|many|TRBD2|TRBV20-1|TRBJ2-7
CSARDSSGRSYEQYF
TGCAGTGCTAGGGATTCTAGCGGGAGGTCCTACGAGCAGTACTTC
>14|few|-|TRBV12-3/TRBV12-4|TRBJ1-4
CASSNQGWGEKLFF
TGTGCCAGCAGCAACCAGGGATGGGGGGAAAAACTGTTTTTT
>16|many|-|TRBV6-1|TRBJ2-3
CASSVEGTFLTDTQYF
TGTGCCAGCAGTGTTGAAGGGACGTTTCTCACAGATACGCAGTATTTT
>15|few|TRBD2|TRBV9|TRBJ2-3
CASSASGRAVDTQYF
TGTGCCAGCAGCGCTAGCGGGAGGGCCGTAGATACGCAGTATTTT
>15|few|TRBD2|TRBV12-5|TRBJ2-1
CASGPSGGAWNEQFF
TGTGCTAGTGGTCCAAGCGGGGGGGCTTGGAATGAGCAGTTCTTC
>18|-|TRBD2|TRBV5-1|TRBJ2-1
CASSLVTSGASSYNEQFF
TGCGCCAGCAGCTTGGTAACTAGCGGGGCGAGCTCCTACAATGAGCAGTTCTTC
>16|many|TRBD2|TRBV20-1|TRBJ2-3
CSARDMKRGRTDTQYF
TGCAGTGCTAGAGATATGAAGCGGGGGAGAACAGATACGCAGTATTTT
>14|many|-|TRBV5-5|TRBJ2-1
CASSSKGITNEQFF
TGTGCCAGCAGCTCGAAAGGGATTACCAATGAGCAGTTCTTC
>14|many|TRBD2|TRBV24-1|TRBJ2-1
CATRTGLGDNEQFF
TGTGCCACCAGAACGGGACTAGGGGACAATGAGCAGTTCTTC
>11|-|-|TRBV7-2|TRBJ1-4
CASSYNEKLFF
TGTGCCAGCAGCTACAATGAAAAACTGTTTTTT
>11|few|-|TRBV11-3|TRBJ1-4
CASRGSEKLFF
TGTGCCAGCCGGGGAAGCGAAAAACTGTTTTTT
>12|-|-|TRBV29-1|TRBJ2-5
CSVGVVGETQYF
TGCAGCGTTGGAGTCGTGGGAGAGACCCAGTACTTC
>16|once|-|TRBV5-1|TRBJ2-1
CASSFFVAGGLDEQFF
TGCGCCAGCAGCTTTTTTGTGGCAGGGGGGCTGGATGAGCAGTTCTTC
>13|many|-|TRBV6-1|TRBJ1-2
CASRQGSPYGYTF
TGTGCCAGCAGACAAGGGTCCCCCTATGGCTACACCTTC